This T cell receptor (beta chain) was sequenced in a study of blood T cell repertoires in COVID-19. Sequencing used immunoSEQ multiplex PCR; TCRdb keeps in-frame clones, though not all of them. The table shows about 260,000 clones, with around 80% occurring only once. As concerns this clone: Within the sample, other DNA sequences also encode this same CDR3.

Per germline, CDR1 SNHLY and CDR2 FYNNEI. V shed 4 bases and J shed 4 bases, with 14 bases lying between them. CDR3 length: 15 amino acids. This chain uses TRBV2 with TRBJ1-5; D possibly corresponds to TRBD1 (5 bases). The sequence derives from a woman older than 75 with acute or convalescent COVID-19. The specimen was peripheral blood. CDR3 in amino acids: CASSVSGQGNQPQHF. CDR3 bases: TGTGCCAGCAGTGTTAGTGGTCAGGGAAATCAGCCCCAGCATTTT.